This T cell receptor beta chain was captured in a study of tissue T cells after allogeneic stem cell transplantation. Findings and caveats of the study: Blood and spleen captured only part of the tissue TCR repertoire. Anatomically similar tissues had similar TCR repertoires within each patient.

This CDR3 region has 14 residues. Sequencing of TCRbeta CDR3 at survey depth gave sequences and template counts. The table came from immunoSEQ multiplex PCR; TCRdb's copy has only in-frame clones and leaves some out. The sample holds 5,000 to 7,000 clones, around two thirds seen once. A note on this clone: As yet, its antigen is unknown.

Comparators without hematopoietic cell transplant had other cancers, at least five gastrointestinal samples, and no known gastrointestinal disease. The clonotype originates from a woman aged 18-55 years with breast cancer. The sequencing used duodenum tissue, collected at autopsy. J is TRBJ2-1 and V is TRBV1. TRBV1 is recorded as a pseudogene. CDR3 region: CTSRLPRATNEQFF. The CDR3 region has the DNA TGCACCAGCAGACTCCCCAGAGCCACTAATGAGCAGTTCTTC.